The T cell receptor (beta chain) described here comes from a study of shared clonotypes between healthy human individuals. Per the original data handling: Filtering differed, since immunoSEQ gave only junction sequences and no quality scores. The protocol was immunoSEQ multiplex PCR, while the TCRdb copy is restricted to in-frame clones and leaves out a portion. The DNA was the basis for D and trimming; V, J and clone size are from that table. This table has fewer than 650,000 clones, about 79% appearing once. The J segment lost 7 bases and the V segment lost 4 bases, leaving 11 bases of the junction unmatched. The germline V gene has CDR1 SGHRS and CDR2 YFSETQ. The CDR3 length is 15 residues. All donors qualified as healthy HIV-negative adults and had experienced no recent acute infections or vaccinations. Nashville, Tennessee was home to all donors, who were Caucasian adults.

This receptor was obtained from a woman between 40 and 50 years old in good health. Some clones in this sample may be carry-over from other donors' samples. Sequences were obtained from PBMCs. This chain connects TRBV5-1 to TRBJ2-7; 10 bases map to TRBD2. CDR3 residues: CASSPGASGRGEQYF. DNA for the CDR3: TGCGCCAGCAGCCCCGGGGCTAGCGGGAGAGGGGAGCAGTACTTC.